These T cell receptor beta chains were read from a single sample in a study of T cell responses to AZD1222 COVID-19 vaccine. Data came from immunoSEQ multiplex PCR; TCRdb stores just in-frame clones and leaves some out. The sample includes around 140,000 clones, around 90% of them seen just once. The sequencing here drew on peripheral blood, taken 28 days after the second AZD1222 dose. The receptor set was obtained from an adult who received the AZD1222 COVID-19 vaccine. Both conserved end residues are part of each CDR3. Each record gives: J gene, D gene, V gene, clone size, CDR3 protein, CDR3 DNA. D genes are given only for firm matches. The listing skips clone size in some rows; elsewhere it reads once, few, many or a size class.

>TRBJ1-2|NA|TRBV12-1|few
CASSSGGDRGLLRGYTF
TGTGCCAGCAGCTCTGGGGGGGACAGGGGTCTACTGCGTGGCTACACCTTC
>TRBJ2-2|NA|TRBV7-9|NA
CASRLRPERDTGELFF
TGTGCCAGCAGGCTCCGGCCGGAGCGCGACACCGGGGAGCTGTTTTTT
>TRBJ1-1|NA|TRBV11-2|NA
CASSLDRLAGWTQEAFF
TGTGCCAGCAGCTTAGATCGGTTGGCAGGGTGGACTCAGGAAGCTTTCTTT
>TRBJ2-3|NA|TRBV6-2/TRBV6-3|once
CASSYSAGGDSTDTQYF
TGTGCCAGCAGTTACTCCGCCGGTGGCGATAGCACAGATACGCAGTATTTT
>TRBJ2-5|NA|TRBV7-9|NA
CASTTTKLGTWETQYF
TGTGCCAGCACCACCACGAAACTTGGGACCTGGGAGACCCAGTACTTC
>TRBJ2-3|TRBD1|TRBV5-1|NA
CASSLVPSGGAADTQYF
TGCGCCAGCAGCTTGGTCCCGTCAGGGGGCGCGGCAGATACGCAGTATTTT
>TRBJ1-2|NA|TRBV18|NA
CASSPLDWREGYTF
TGTGCCAGCTCACCTCTCGACTGGAGGGAGGGCTACACCTTC
>TRBJ2-1|NA|TRBV2|NA
CASKMRTDEGGEQFF
TGTGCCAGCAAAATGCGGACGGACGAAGGGGGTGAGCAGTTCTTC
>TRBJ1-6|TRBD1|TRBV6-1|NA
CASSEGQGASPLHF
TGTGCCAGCAGTGAAGGACAGGGGGCTTCACCCCTCCACTTT
>TRBJ1-1|NA|TRBV30|NA
CASRHPSIRGTEAFF
TGTGCCTCTCGGCACCCGAGTATCAGGGGCACTGAAGCTTTCTTT
>TRBJ1-4|NA|TRBV30|NA
CAWSPSRTATNEKLFF
TGTGCCTGGAGTCCTTCCCGAACAGCAACTAATGAAAAACTGTTTTTT
>TRBJ1-3|TRBD1|TRBV18|NA
CASSPVQQGAGNTIYF
TGTGCCAGCTCACCAGTCCAACAGGGGGCTGGAAACACCATATATTTT
>TRBJ1-1|NA|TRBV29-1|NA
CSARLAGEAFF
TGCAGCGCCCGCCTGGCAGGTGAAGCTTTCTTT
>TRBJ2-7|NA|TRBV7-9|NA
CASSNRGQGSYEQYF
TGTGCCAGCAGTAACCGGGGCCAGGGTTCCTACGAGCAGTACTTC
>TRBJ2-5|NA|TRBV5-1|NA
CASSGHGAQETQYF
TGCGCCAGCAGCGGCCACGGGGCACAAGAGACCCAGTACTTC
>TRBJ1-5|TRBD1|TRBV19|NA
CASSIRTGRQPQHF
TGTGCCAGTAGTATAAGGACAGGGCGTCAGCCCCAGCATTTT
>TRBJ1-1|NA|TRBV7-8|NA
CASSFMGVNTEAFF
TGTGCCAGCAGCTTCATGGGGGTGAACACTGAAGCTTTCTTT
>TRBJ1-1|TRBD1|TRBV27|NA
CASSPQDRGPLAFF
TGTGCCAGCAGTCCCCAGGACAGGGGACCCTTAGCTTTCTTT
>TRBJ1-1|NA|TRBV19|NA
CASRRRDGTEAFF
TGTGCCAGTAGAAGAAGGGATGGGACTGAAGCTTTCTTT
>TRBJ2-1|TRBD1|TRBV7-9|once
CASSPPFQGQFNEQFF
TGTGCCAGCAGCCCGCCGTTTCAGGGACAGTTCAATGAGCAGTTCTTC
>TRBJ1-2|NA|TRBV5-6|few
CASSSKLGSYGYTF
TGTGCCAGCAGCTCGAAACTTGGTAGCTATGGCTACACCTTC
>TRBJ2-2|TRBD2|TRBV18|NA
CASPRGAGANTGELFF
TGTGCCAGCCCCCGGGGAGCGGGAGCGAACACCGGGGAGCTGTTTTTT
>TRBJ2-1|TRBD2|TRBV11-2|once
CASSLDQSSSGGITNEQFF
TGTGCCAGCAGCTTAGATCAAAGCTCTAGCGGGGGCATAACCAATGAGCAGTTCTTC
>TRBJ2-3|NA|TRBV6-5|NA
CASSYSGLGADTQYF
TGTGCCAGCAGTTACTCGGGACTGGGGGCAGATACGCAGTATTTT
>TRBJ1-1|NA|TRBV4-1|NA
CASSQRAQGTEAFF
TGCGCCAGCAGCCAACGGGCCCAGGGAACTGAAGCTTTCTTT
>TRBJ2-7|NA|TRBV7-2|NA
CASSPFHRDQTYEQYF
TGTGCCAGCAGCCCATTTCACCGGGACCAGACTTACGAGCAGTACTTC
>TRBJ1-5|NA|TRBV5-1|NA
CASSLEPREGRSNQPQHF
TGCGCCAGCAGCTTGGAACCCAGGGAGGGCCGGAGCAATCAGCCCCAGCATTTT
>TRBJ1-5|NA|TRBV4-3|once
CASSLSLGSNQPQHF
TGCGCCAGCAGCCTTAGCTTAGGGAGCAATCAGCCCCAGCATTTT
>TRBJ2-3|NA|TRBV4-1|NA
CASSLARGGAGTDTQYF
TGCGCCAGCAGCCTCGCTCGTGGGGGGGCTGGCACAGATACGCAGTATTTT
>TRBJ2-2|NA|TRBV19|NA
CASKEGAATGELFF
TGTGCCAGTAAGGAGGGGGCGGCCACCGGGGAGCTGTTTTTT
>TRBJ2-1|TRBD2|TRBV4-1|NA
CASSQDSWGLALNEQFF
TGCGCCAGCAGCCAAGATAGTTGGGGACTAGCGTTAAATGAGCAGTTCTTC
>TRBJ2-5|TRBD2|TRBV7-8|NA
CASSLSPGLALVETQYF
TGTGCCAGCAGCTTATCGCCGGGACTAGCGCTGGTAGAGACCCAGTACTTC
>TRBJ2-1|NA|TRBV24-1|NA
CATRDIREDEQFF
TGTGCCACCAGGGATATAAGGGAGGACGAGCAGTTCTTC
>TRBJ2-7|NA|TRBV3-1/TRBV3-2|NA
CASSQYEGRSFEQYF
TGTGCCAGCAGCCAATACGAGGGACGATCGTTCGAGCAGTACTTC
>TRBJ2-5|NA|TRBV5-6|NA
CASSPWALRETQYF
TGTGCCAGCAGCCCATGGGCCCTTAGGGAGACCCAGTACTTC
>TRBJ2-1|TRBD2|TRBV6-1|NA
CASSALAGGPYNEQFF
TGTGCCAGCAGTGCGCTAGCGGGGGGACCCTACAATGAGCAGTTCTTC
>TRBJ1-6|NA|TRBV25-1|NA
CASSEGVRFTPLHF
TGTGCCAGCAGTGAAGGGGTCCGCTTCACACCCCTCCACTTT
>TRBJ1-2|TRBD1|TRBV4-2|NA
CASSQDHNRGVRYGYTF
TGTGCCAGCAGCCAAGACCATAACAGGGGTGTTAGGTATGGCTACACCTTC
>TRBJ1-5|TRBD1|TRBV7-9|NA
CASSLVGQGAMQPQHF
TGTGCCAGCAGCTTAGTAGGGCAGGGGGCAATGCAGCCCCAGCATTTT
>TRBJ2-1|TRBD2|TRBV27|NA
CASTSGYTNEQFF
TGTGCCAGCACTAGCGGATATACCAATGAGCAGTTCTTC
>TRBJ1-4|NA|TRBV4-2|once
CASSQDGGREKLFF
TGTGCCAGCAGCCAAGACGGGGGTAGAGAAAAACTGTTTTTT
>TRBJ2-3|TRBD2|TRBV30|NA
CAWSQTSGRGNTQYF
TGTGCCTGGAGTCAAACTAGCGGGAGAGGGAATACGCAGTATTTT
>TRBJ1-5|TRBD1|TRBV4-3|NA
CASSPRTGGSQPQHF
TGCGCCAGCAGCCCACGGACAGGGGGCAGTCAGCCCCAGCATTTT
>TRBJ1-5|TRBD1|TRBV18|NA
CASSPPVAQGGGNQPQHF
TGTGCCAGCTCACCACCGGTGGCCCAGGGGGGGGGCAATCAGCCCCAGCATTTT
>TRBJ1-1|NA|TRBV5-1|NA
CASLSPEGTEAFF
TGCGCCAGCCTGTCCCCGGAGGGCACTGAAGCTTTCTTT